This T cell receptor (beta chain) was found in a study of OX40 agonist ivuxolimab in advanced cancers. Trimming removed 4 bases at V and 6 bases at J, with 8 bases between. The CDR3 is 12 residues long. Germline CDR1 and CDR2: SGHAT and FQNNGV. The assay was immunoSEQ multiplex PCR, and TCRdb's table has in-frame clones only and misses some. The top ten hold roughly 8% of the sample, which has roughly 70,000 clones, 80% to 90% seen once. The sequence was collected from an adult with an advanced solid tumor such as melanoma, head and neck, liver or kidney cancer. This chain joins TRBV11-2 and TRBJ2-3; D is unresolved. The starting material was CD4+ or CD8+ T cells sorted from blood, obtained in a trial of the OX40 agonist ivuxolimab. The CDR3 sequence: CASSWGSDTQYF. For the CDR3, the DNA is TGTGCCAGCAGCTGGGGTTCGGATACGCAGTATTTT.